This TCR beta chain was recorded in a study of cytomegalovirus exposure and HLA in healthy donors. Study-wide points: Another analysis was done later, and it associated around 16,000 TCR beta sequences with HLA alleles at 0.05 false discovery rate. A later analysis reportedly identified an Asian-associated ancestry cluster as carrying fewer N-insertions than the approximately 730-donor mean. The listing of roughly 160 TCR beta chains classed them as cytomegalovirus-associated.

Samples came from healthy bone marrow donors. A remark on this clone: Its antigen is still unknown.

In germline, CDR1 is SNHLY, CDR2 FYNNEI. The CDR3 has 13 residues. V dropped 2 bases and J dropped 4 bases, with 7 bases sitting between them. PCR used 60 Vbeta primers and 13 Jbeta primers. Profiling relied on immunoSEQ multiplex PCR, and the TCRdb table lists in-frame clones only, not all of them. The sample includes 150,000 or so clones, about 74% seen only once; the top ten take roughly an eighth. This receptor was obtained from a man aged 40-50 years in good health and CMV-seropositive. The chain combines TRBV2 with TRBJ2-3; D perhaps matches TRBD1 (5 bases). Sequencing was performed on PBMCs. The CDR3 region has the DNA TGTGCCAGCAGTGAACAGGGCGCAGATACGCAGTATTTT. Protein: CASSEQGADTQYF.